This T cell receptor beta chain derives from a study of cytomegalovirus exposure and HLA in healthy donors. General study findings and limits: In an earlier analysis, in roughly 600 donors, most V segments appeared productive either ~90% or ~30% of the time. Sequencing depth roughly uniform across donors was assumed in presence/absence analyses.

The PCR had 60 Vbeta and 13 Jbeta primers. Per the original methods: It was a later analysis that counted roughly 79 million unique TCR beta chains, of which roughly 11 million were shared. Method: immunoSEQ multiplex PCR; TCRdb's copy keeps in-frame clones and lacks some. V, J and clone size are taken as reported in that table, and D and trimming were inferred from the DNA itself. Of roughly 160,000 clones listed, under 85% were seen once; the top ten hold 1.5% to 2%. The germline V gene has CDR1 LGHNA and CDR2 YSLEER. V lost 0 bases and J lost 3, with 11 bases in between. This CDR3 has 15 amino acids. This clone came up a few times. Its antigen is unknown.

J is TRBJ1-2 and V is TRBV4-3; D remains ambiguous. The origin of this receptor is a woman aged 25 to 39 in good health and CMV-seronegative. The sequenced material came from PBMCs. The CDR3 loop reads CASSQEVGDDYGYTF. The CDR3 nucleotides are TGCGCCAGCAGCCAAGAAGTGGGCGATGACTATGGCTACACCTTC.